These 2 T cell receptor beta chains came from one sample sequenced in a study of graft-versus-host responses after intestinal transplantation. Plated together were roughly 200,000 CFSE-labeled responder cells and roughly 200,000 irradiated, violet-dye-labeled stimulator cells. Libraries were prepared by immunoSEQ multiplex PCR; TCRdb keeps only in-frame clonotypes and omits some of them. The sample consists of 8,600 or so clones, 27% of them appearing once. The sample was alloreactive CD8+ T cells from a mixed lymphocyte reaction culture, taken before transplantation. Subset denoted: CFSE-low proliferating T cells sorted from approximately 6-day pre-transplant mixed lymphocyte reaction (GvH or HvG direction). These receptors were collected from a human patient who was an organ donor for intestinal transplantation.

V and J are TRBV19 and TRBJ1-5; D ambiguous. V gave up 5 bases and J gave up 7 bases, with 18 bases separating them. This CDR3 is built from 15 residues. CDR1 and CDR2 (germline): LNHDA, SQIVND (reference sequence). This CDR3 is CASSWVPGPRQPQHF. The CDR3, as DNA: TGTGCCAGTAGTTGGGTACCGGGTCCCCGGCAGCCCCAGCATTTT.

V is TRBV29-1 and J is TRBJ2-7; 7 bases are shared with TRBD1. From germline, CDR1 is SQVTM and CDR2 ANQGSEA. V shed 7 bases, J shed 4 bases, and the junction held 13 bases outside the gene matches. CDR3 length: 14 residues. CDR3: CSGIRTGDKYEQYF. The CDR3 DNA reads TGCAGCGGAATACGTACAGGGGACAAGTACGAGCAGTACTTC.